This T cell receptor (beta chain) was sequenced for a study of cytomegalovirus exposure and HLA in healthy donors. Study results and limitations: Sequencing depth across donors, presence/absence analyses assumed, was roughly uniform.

PCR involved 60 Vbeta and 13 Jbeta primers. TCRdb keeps only in-frame clones here, not all; method: immunoSEQ multiplex PCR. The sample records 210,000 or so clones, around 87% being singletons. Note on this clone: Its cognate antigen is unknown.

Trimming pared 1 base from V and 8 bases from J, leaving 9 bases between. The CDR3 consists of 12 residues. Germline loops: CDR1 SGHAT, CDR2 FQNNGV. This receptor was identified in a man aged 25 to 45 in good health and CMV-seronegative. The chain recombines TRBV11-2 with TRBJ2-7, with a weak D call TRBD2 (6 bases). Input material: PBMCs. The CDR3 reads CASSLVGTQQYF. Written as DNA, the CDR3 is TGTGCCAGCAGCTTAGTCGGGACTCAGCAGTACTTC.